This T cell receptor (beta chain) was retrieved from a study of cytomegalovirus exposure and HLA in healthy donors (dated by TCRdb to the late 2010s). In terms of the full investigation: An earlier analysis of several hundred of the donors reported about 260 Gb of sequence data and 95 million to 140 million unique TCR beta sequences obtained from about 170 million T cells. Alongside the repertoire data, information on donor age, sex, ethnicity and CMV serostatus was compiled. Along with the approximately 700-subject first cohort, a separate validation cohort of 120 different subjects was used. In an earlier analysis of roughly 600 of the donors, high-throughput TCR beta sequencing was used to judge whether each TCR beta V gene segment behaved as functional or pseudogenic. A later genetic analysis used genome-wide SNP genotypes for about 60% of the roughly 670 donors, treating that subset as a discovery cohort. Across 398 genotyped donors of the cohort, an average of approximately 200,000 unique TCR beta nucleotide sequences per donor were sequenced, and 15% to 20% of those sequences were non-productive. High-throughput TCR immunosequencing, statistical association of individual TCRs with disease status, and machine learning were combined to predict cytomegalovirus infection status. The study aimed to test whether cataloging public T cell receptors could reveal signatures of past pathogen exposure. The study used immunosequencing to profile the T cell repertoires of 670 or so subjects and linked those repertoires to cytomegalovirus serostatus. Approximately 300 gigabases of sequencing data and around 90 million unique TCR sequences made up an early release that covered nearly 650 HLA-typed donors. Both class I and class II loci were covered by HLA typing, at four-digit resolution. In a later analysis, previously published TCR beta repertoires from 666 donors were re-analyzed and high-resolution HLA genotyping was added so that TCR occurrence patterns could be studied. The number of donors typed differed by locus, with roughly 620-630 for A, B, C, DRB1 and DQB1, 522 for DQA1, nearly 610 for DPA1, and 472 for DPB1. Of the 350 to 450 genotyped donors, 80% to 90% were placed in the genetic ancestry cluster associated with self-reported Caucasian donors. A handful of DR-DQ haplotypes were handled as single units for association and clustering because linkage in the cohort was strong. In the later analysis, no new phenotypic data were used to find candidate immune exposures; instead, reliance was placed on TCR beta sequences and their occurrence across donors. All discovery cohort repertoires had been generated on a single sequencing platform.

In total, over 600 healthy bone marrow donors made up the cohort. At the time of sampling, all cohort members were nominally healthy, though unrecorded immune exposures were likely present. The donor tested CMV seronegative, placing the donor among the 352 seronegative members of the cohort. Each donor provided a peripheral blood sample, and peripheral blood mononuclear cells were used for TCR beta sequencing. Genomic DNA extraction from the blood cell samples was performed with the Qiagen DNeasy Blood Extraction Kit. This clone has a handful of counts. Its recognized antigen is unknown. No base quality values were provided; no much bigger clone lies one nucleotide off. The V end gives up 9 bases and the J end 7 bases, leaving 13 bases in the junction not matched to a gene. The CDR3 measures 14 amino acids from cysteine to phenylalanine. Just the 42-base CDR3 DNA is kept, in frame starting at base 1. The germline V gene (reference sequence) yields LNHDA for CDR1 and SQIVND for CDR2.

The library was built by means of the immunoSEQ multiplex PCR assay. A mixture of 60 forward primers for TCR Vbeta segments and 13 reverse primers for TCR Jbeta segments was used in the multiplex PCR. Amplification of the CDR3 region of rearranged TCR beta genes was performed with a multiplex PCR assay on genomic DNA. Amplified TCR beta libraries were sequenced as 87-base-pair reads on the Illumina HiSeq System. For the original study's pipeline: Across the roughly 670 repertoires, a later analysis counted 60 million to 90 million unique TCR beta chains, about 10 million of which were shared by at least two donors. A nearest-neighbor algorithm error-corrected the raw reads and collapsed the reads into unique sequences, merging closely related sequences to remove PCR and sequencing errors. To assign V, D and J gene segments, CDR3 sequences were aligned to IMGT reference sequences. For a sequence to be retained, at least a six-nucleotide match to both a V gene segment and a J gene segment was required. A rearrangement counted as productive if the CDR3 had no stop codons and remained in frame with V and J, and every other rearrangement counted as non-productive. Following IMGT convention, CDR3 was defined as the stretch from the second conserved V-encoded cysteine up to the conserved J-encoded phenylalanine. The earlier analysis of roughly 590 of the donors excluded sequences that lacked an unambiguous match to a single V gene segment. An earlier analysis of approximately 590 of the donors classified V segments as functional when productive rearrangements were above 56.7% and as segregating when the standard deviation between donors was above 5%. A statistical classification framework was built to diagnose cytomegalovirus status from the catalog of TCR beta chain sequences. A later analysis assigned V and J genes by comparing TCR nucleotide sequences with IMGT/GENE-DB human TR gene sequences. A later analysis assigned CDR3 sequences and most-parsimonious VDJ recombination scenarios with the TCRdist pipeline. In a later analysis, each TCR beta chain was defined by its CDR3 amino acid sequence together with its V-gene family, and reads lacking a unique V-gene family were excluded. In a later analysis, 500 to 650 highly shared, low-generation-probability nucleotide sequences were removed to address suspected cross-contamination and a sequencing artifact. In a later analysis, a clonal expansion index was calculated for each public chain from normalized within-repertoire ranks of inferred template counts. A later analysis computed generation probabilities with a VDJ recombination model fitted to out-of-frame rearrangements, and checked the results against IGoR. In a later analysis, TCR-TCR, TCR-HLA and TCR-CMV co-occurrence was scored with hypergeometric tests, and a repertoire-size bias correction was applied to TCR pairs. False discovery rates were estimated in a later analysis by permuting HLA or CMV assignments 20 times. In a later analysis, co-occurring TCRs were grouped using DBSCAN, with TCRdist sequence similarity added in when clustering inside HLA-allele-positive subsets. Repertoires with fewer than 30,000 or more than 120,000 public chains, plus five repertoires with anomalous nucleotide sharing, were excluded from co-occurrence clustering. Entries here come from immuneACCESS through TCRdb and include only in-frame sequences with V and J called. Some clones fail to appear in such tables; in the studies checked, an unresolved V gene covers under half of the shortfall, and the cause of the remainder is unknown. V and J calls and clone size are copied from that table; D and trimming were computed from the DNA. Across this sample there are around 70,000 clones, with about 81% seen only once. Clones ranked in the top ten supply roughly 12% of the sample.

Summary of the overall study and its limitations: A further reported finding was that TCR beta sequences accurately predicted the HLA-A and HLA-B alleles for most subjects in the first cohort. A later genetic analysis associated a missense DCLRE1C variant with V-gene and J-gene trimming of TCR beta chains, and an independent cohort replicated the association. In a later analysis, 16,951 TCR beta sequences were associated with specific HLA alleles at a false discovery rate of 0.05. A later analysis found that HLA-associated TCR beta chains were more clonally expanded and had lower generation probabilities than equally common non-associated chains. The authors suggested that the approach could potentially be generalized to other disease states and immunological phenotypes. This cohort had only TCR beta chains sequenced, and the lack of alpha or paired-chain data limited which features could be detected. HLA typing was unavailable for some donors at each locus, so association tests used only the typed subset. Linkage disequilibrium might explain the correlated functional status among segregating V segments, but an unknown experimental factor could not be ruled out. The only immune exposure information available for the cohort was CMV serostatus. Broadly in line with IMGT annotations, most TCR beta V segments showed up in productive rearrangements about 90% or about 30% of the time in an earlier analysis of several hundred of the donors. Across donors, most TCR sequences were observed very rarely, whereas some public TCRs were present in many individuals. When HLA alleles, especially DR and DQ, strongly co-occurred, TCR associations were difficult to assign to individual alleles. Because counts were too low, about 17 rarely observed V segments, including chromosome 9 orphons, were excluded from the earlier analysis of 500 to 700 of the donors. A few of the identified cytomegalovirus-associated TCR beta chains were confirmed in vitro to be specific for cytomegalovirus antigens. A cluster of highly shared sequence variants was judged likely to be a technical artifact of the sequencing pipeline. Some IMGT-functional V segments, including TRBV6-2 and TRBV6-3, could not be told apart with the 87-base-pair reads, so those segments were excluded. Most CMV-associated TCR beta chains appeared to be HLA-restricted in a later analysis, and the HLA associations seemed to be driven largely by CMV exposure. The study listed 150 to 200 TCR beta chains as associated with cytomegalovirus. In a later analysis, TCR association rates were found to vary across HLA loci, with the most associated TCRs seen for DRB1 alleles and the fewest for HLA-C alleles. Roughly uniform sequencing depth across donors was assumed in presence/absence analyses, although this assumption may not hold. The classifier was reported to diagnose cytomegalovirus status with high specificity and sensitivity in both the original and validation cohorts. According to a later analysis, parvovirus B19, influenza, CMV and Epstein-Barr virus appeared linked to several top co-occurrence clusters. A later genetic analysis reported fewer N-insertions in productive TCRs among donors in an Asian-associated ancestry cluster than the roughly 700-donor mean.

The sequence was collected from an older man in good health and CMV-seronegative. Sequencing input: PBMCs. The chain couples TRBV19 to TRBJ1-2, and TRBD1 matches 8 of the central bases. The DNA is TGTGCCAGCCAAGGGATTCAGGGGGCGCTTGGCTACACCTTC. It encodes CASQGIQGALGYTF.